Here is one T cell receptor (beta chain) with its context. TCRdb's copy holds only in-frame clones and misses some; the assay was immunoSEQ multiplex PCR. The repertoire includes about 120,000 clones, about 82% of them detected once, and roughly 2.4% sits in the top ten. The sample comes from a study of PD-L1 blockade in urothelial cancer. Time point in this sample: peripheral blood 6 weeks after treatment start. This sample comprised PBMCs, obtained around atezolizumab (anti-PD-L1) treatment. This receptor was identified in a man aged 50 to 59 with urothelial cancer.

The CDR3 nucleotides read TGTGCCAGCAGCTTAAGACGGGTTCTAGCGGGAGTAAGCACAGATACGCAGTATTTT. Residues: CASSLRRVLAGVSTDTQYF. The chain links TRBV7-8 to TRBJ2-3; 10 nucleotides match TRBD2. Germline CDR1 and CDR2: SGHVS and FQNEAQ. With 2 bases clipped from V and 0 bases from J, the junction kept 11 bases outside the gene matches. This CDR3 spans 19 amino acids.